The next 25 T cell receptor beta chains were all read from a single sample in a study of cytomegalovirus exposure and HLA in healthy donors. PCR primers comprised 60 Vbeta and 13 Jbeta primers. Repertoires were generated with immunoSEQ multiplex PCR, while TCRdb's copy carries only in-frame clones and drops some. The top ten hold 0.77% of the sample, which has 150,000 or so clones, 80% to 90% seen once. Source material: PBMCs. These receptors all stem from a woman in her late teens or twenties in good health and CMV-seronegative.

The rearrangement joins TRBV5-1 to TRBJ1-5; 8 bases are shared with TRBD1. This CDR3 region has 15 residues. Trimming removed 3 bases from V and 3 bases from J; junction bases left unmatched: 5. CDR1 is SGHRS, CDR2 YFSETQ, per germline. The CDR3 sequence is CASSSTGGVNQPQHF. The CDR3 DNA reads TGCGCCAGCAGCTCAACAGGGGGGGTCAATCAGCCCCAGCATTTT. Full variable domain (missing parts from reference TRBV5-1 and TRBJ1-5): KAGVTQTPRYLIKTRGQQVTLSCSPISGHRSVSWYQQTPGQGLQFLFEYFSETQRNKGNFPGRFSGRQFSNSRSEMNVSTLELGDSALYLCASSSTGGVNQPQHFGDGTRLSIL.

The chain combines TRBV18 with TRBJ2-4, with D uncertain. The length of the CDR3 is 16 residues. Trimming removed 3 bases at V and 1 base at J, with 13 bases between. Germline V CDR1 and CDR2: KGHSH, LQKENI. The CDR3 here is CASSPYSSVAKNIQYF. CDR3 nucleotides: TGTGCCAGCTCACCTTACAGTTCGGTCGCCAAAAACATTCAGTACTTC.

This rearrangement joins TRBV11-3 to TRBJ2-1, with 10 bases fitting TRBD2. The junction had 7 bases not matched to a gene; V was cut back by 0 bases and J by 5 bases. The CDR3 has 17 residues. Germline-derived CDR1 and CDR2 are SGHNT and YENEEA. CDR3 sequence: CASSLDHWTSGNNEQFF. In DNA form, the CDR3 reads TGTGCCAGCAGCTTAGATCATTGGACTAGCGGTAACAATGAGCAGTTCTTC.

V is TRBV5-5 and J is TRBJ1-2; D is possibly TRBD1 (5 bases). V dropped 4 bases and J dropped 6 bases, with 13 bases sitting between them. The CDR3 is 13 residues long. Germline V gives CDR1 SGHKS, CDR2 YYEKEE (reference sequence). The CDR3 DNA is TGTGCCAGCAGCAGGTCGGGGGGAGATGGCTACACCTTC. It codes for CASSRSGGDGYTF.

V and J are TRBV2 and TRBJ2-5; 11 nucleotides match TRBD2. The J call could be wrong; TRBJ2-7 is a better fit for the DNA end. The CDR3 sequence is 15 residues long. The germline V gene has CDR1 SNHLY and CDR2 FYNNEI. CDR3 coding DNA: TGTGCCAGCAGGGCGGGGCTAGCGGGAGGATACGAGCAGTACTTC. Its protein is CASRAGLAGGYEQYF.

The chain employs TRBV18 and TRBJ1-5; 10 bases line up with TRBD1. CDR1 is KGHSH, CDR2 LQKENI, per germline. With 5 bases clipped from V and 6 bases from J, the junction kept 7 bases outside the gene matches. The CDR3 has 15 residues. The CDR3: CASSVDRGLGQPQHF. The CDR3, as DNA: TGTGCCAGCTCAGTTGACAGGGGGCTCGGTCAGCCCCAGCATTTT.

This clone turned up a few times. The chain is built from TRBV18 and TRBJ1-1; 7 bases line up with TRBD1. The CDR3 has 15 amino acids. The J segment lost 0 bases and the V segment lost 0 bases, leaving 1 base of the junction unmatched. CDR1 KGHSH and CDR2 LQKENI come from the germline V gene. For the CDR3, the DNA is TGTGCCAGCTCACCACCCGGGACAGTGAACACTGAAGCTTTCTTT. This translates into CASSPPGTVNTEAFF.

V gene TRBV6-6 combines with J gene TRBJ1-5; D is perhaps TRBD1 (5 bases). Between the trimmed V and J ends, which lost 9 bases and 7 bases, there was a span of 22 bases. Germline CDR1 MNHNY, CDR2 SVGAGI (reference sequence). The CDR3 spans 15 residues. In DNA, the CDR3 is TGTGCCAGGAACCTCAGGGTCGGATCCGGCCAGCCCCAGCATTTT. Protein sequence: CARNLRVGSGQPQHF.

V gene TRBV27 combines with J gene TRBJ1-5; perhaps TRBD1 as D (6 bases). V was pared by 4 bases and J by 2 bases, with 12 bases between. The CDR3 extends over 15 amino acids. Looked up from germline, CDR1 is MNHEY and CDR2 is SMNVEV (reference sequence). The CDR3 loop is CASSSQTGGNQPQHF. The CDR3 bases are TGTGCCAGCAGTTCCCAGACAGGTGGCAATCAGCCCCAGCATTTT.

In its sample, this clone was seen once. The chain has TRBV4-2 and TRBJ2-1; D is undetermined. This CDR3 spans 15 amino acids. Germline V gene sequence: CDR1 LGHNA, CDR2 YNFKEQ. V lost 1 base to trimming and J lost 0 bases, with 7 bases between them. DNA for the CDR3: TGTGCCAGCAGCCAAGGAGGCCCCTCCTACAATGAGCAGTTCTTC. The encoded protein is CASSQGGPSYNEQFF.

The CDR3 nucleotides are TGTGCCAGCAGCTCGCGTAGCGACCTGAGCTCCTACGAGCAGTACTTC. This gives the protein CASSSRSDLSSYEQYF. V gene TRBV5-4 combines with J gene TRBJ2-7, with D tentatively TRBD2 (5 bases). This CDR3 is built from 16 residues. Germline values: CDR1 SGHNT, CDR2 YYREEE (reference sequence). Trimming left V 3 bases short and J 0 bases short, with 16 bases between.

The V and J genes are TRBV6-6 and TRBJ1-2, with D perhaps matching TRBD1 (5 bases). The CDR3 has 14 amino acids. CDR1 MNHNY and CDR2 SVGAGI come from the germline V gene (reference sequence). Between the trimmed V and J ends, which lost 4 bases and 4 bases, there was a span of 13 bases. The CDR3 here is CASSLNAGIYGYTF. CDR3 DNA: TGTGCCAGCAGTTTAAATGCAGGGATCTATGGCTACACCTTC.

The J gene is TRBJ2-5, the V gene TRBV15; 7 bases map to TRBD1. The closer fit of TRBJ2-7 to the DNA end suggests the J call may be wrong. The CDR3 consists of 13 residues. Germline V CDR1 and CDR2: LNHNV, YYDKDF (reference sequence). This CDR3 is CATSMGQSYEQYF. CDR3 nucleotides: TGTGCCACCAGCATGGGACAGTCTTACGAGCAGTACTTC.

The rearrangement uses TRBV19 and TRBJ1-5, with 7 bases lining up with TRBD1. The CDR3 length is 15 residues. Germline CDR1 is LNHDA and CDR2 is SQIVND (reference sequence). V lost 5 bases to trimming and J lost 6 bases; unmatched junction nucleotides: 10. CDR3 coding DNA: TGTGCCAGTAGTCAACGGGGACAGTGGCGTCAGCCCCAGCATTTT. This gives the protein CASSQRGQWRQPQHF.

The chain couples TRBV15 to TRBJ2-3; D may be TRBD1 (6 bases). The CDR3 consists of 14 residues. Per the germline V gene, CDR1 is LNHNV and CDR2 is YYDKDF (reference sequence). V was shortened by 1 base and J by 5 bases, with 10 bases between the two germline ends. The CDR3 region is CATSRATGLDTQYF. The CDR3 nucleotides are TGTGCCACCAGCAGAGCTACAGGGCTAGATACGCAGTATTTT.

The chain has TRBV7-2 and TRBJ1-1; tentative D call: TRBD1 (6 bases). The V gene lost 5 bases and the J gene lost 11 bases, with 21 bases spanning the gap. Germline CDR1 is SGHTA and CDR2 is FQGNSA. The CDR3 has 14 amino acids. The CDR3 sequence is CASSRRGNSASAFF. The CDR3 nucleotides read TGTGCCAGCAGCCGAAGGGGGAACTCTGCTTCTGCTTTCTTT.

This chain links TRBV28 with TRBJ2-1; tentatively, D is TRBD2 (6 bases). Germline V gene data show CDR1 as MDHEN and CDR2 as SYDVKM. The V end was cut by 4 bases, the J end by 2 bases, with 15 bases between. This CDR3 contains 16 residues. For the CDR3, the DNA is TGTGCCAGCAGTTCGCGAACTAGCTTTCCCTACAATGAGCAGTTCTTC. Protein: CASSSRTSFPYNEQFF.

The chain is built from TRBV14 and TRBJ2-4, with D tentatively TRBD2 (5 bases). Germline assignment: CDR1 SGHDN and CDR2 FVKESK. The CDR3 runs 17 residues. Trimming took off 4 bases at V and 0 bases at J, with 16 bases between the two ends. The CDR3 is CASSLLLEELAKNIQYF. DNA of the CDR3: TGTGCCAGCAGCCTCCTACTGGAGGAGCTAGCCAAAAACATTCAGTACTTC.

The chain is built from TRBV6-5 and TRBJ2-7, with D tentatively TRBD2 (6 bases). Germline V gives CDR1 MNHEY, CDR2 SVGAGI. The CDR3 totals 16 residues. Between the trimmed V and J ends, which lost 0 bases and 0 bases, there was a span of 12 bases. For the CDR3, the DNA is TGTGCCAGCAGTTACTCGAGCGGGCCGACCTCCTACGAGCAGTACTTC. This encodes CASSYSSGPTSYEQYF.

The chain has TRBV30 and TRBJ2-1; D not resolved. CDR3 length: 17 residues. The germline V gene encodes CDR1 GTSNPN and CDR2 SVGIG (reference sequence). Trimming took 0 bases from V and 3 from J, leaving 18 bases between them. In DNA, the CDR3 is TGTGCCTGGAGTGTATCGAGGATGGTAGGAGACTACAATGAGCAGTTCTTC. Protein sequence: CAWSVSRMVGDYNEQFF.

The chain couples TRBV10-3 to TRBJ2-2; D may be TRBD1 (5 bases). Trimming took 3 bases from V and 4 from J, leaving 15 bases between them. The CDR3 length is 16 residues. The germline gives CDR1 ENHRY, CDR2 SYGVKD. The CDR3 bases are TGTGCCATCAGTGACCCCCAGGGTATATCCACCGGGGAGCTGTTTTTT. Translation gives CAISDPQGISTGELFF.

The chain recombines TRBV4-3 with TRBJ2-3; D remains unclear. CDR3 size: 13 residues. CDR1 and CDR2 (germline): LGHNA, YSLEER. The V and J ends lost 4 bases and 12 bases respectively, with 17 bases between them. This chain's CDR3 is CASSLDPTTLQYF. The CDR3 nucleotides are TGCGCCAGCAGCCTGGATCCCACTACCCTACAGTATTTT.

J is TRBJ1-2 and V is TRBV25-1, with 7 bases identical to TRBD1. CDR1 is MGHDK and CDR2 is SYGVNS in the germline V gene. The CDR3 contains 18 residues. V lost 3 bases, J lost 3 bases, and 16 bases stayed unmatched. CDR3 bases: TGTGCCAGCAGTGACCATGCGGCAGGGGGAAGTGCGGACTATGGCTACACCTTC. Its protein is CASSDHAAGGSADYGYTF.

This clone was counted once. One end of the junction fails to match germline, which may point to a read error. This chain joins TRBV7-9 and TRBJ2-7, with TRBD1 as a possible D gene (6 bases). Per germline, CDR1 SEHNR and CDR2 FQNEAQ (reference sequence). There are 13 residues in the CDR3. The CDR3 nucleotides are TGTACCAGCAGCACTGGACAGCCCTACGAGCAGTACTTC. Amino acid sequence: CTSSTGQPYEQYF.

In the case of this clone: The sample contains more than one DNA sequence encoding this CDR3. The chain has TRBV2 and TRBJ1-2; 10 bases agree with TRBD1. The CDR3 consists of 14 residues. CDR1 is SNHLY, CDR2 FYNNEI, per germline. V lost 6 bases to trimming and J lost 5 bases; unmatched junction nucleotides: 6. Here the CDR3 DNA reads TGTGCCAGCAGCTGGAGGACAGGGGGATATGGCTACACCTTC. Protein sequence: CASSWRTGGYGYTF. Combining the CDR3 with reference TRBV2 and TRBJ1-2 gives the whole variable domain EPEVTQTPSHQVTQMGQEVILRCVPISNHLYFYWYRQILGQKVEFLVSFYNNEISEKSEIFDDQFSVERPDGSNFTLKIRSTKLEDSAMYFCASSWRTGGYGYTFGSGTRLTVV.